A single sample is the source of the 8 T cell receptor beta chains below, sequenced in a study of blood T cells in healthy people across ages. Next came a second PCR, run for roughly 6 to 11 cycles, which used a sample-barcoded 5' primer along with a J-beta primer mix. In TCRdb, the 5' RACE reads were re-called with MiXCR into one record per CDR3 protein. Of roughly 550,000 distinct CDR3 sequences in the sample, about 24% are singletons; the top ten hold under 9%. The same sample was also used in a study of T cells of mothers and their children.

The sample comprised blood. These receptors were taken from a boy younger than 18 in good health.

This clonotype was seen a handful of times. The chain uses TRBV29-1 and TRBJ2-7; 11 bases line up with TRBD2. The ends lost 6 bases at V and 3 bases at J; junction bases unmatched: 10. The germline V gene has CDR1 SQVTM and CDR2 ANQGSEA. This CDR3 comprises 15 residues. The CDR3 reads CSVVLAGGINYEQYF. CDR3 sequence (DNA): TGCAGCGTCGTCCTAGCGGGAGGAATCAACTACGAGCAGTACTTC.

This clonotype was found a few times. The chain is built from TRBV6-6 and TRBJ2-7; D is ambiguous. V was cut by 0 bases and J by 3 bases, with 18 bases left in between. The germline V gene has CDR1 MNHNY and CDR2 SVGAGI (reference sequence). CDR3 size: 17 residues. CDR3 DNA sequence: TGTGCCAGCAGTTACTCAGGTCGGGTCGCGCGTTACTACGAGCAGTACTTC. This encodes CASSYSGRVARYYEQYF.

This clonotype occurred a few times. The chain recombines TRBV18 with TRBJ1-4; D unresolved. The length of the CDR3 is 15 residues. V was trimmed by 2 bases and J by 5 bases, leaving 12 bases between them. CDR1 and CDR2 from the germline V gene are KGHSH and LQKENI. CDR3 loop: CASSPRSGSNEKLFF. In DNA, the CDR3 is TGTGCCAGCTCACCAAGGTCCGGATCGAATGAAAAACTGTTTTTT.

Worth noting for this clonotype: One end of the junction is discordant with germline, which a read error may explain. The rearrangement joins TRBV18 to TRBJ2-3; D perhaps matches TRBD2 (5 bases). There are 15 residues in the CDR3. Germline CDR1 KGHSH, CDR2 LQKENI. Here the CDR3 DNA reads TGTGCCAGCTCCCCAGCGGTGCCTAGCAAAGATACGCAGTATTTT. Its protein product is CASSPAVPSKDTQYF.

The sample holds a few counts of this clonotype. The chain couples TRBV19 to TRBJ1-2, with D possibly TRBD1 on 6 matching bases. The V and J ends lost 4 bases and 7 bases respectively, with 19 bases between them. The CDR3 covers 15 residues. Germline CDR1 LNHDA, CDR2 SQIVND (reference sequence). The CDR3 region has the DNA TGTGCCAGTAGTAATCAACTCACAGGGATTATTGGCTACACCTTC. Its protein is CASSNQLTGIIGYTF.

This clonotype has just a few counts. The chain has TRBV7-2 and TRBJ2-5; tentatively, D is TRBD2 (5 bases). CDR1 and CDR2 from the germline V gene are SGHTA and FQGNSA. The CDR3 is 15 residues long. Between the trimmed V and J ends, which lost 1 base and 11 bases, there was a span of 20 bases. This CDR3 reads CASSLGGGLAGEQYF. DNA of the CDR3: TGTGCCAGCAGCTTAGGAGGCGGCCTAGCCGGGGAGCAGTACTTC.

This chain uses TRBV20-1 with TRBJ2-3, with D perhaps matching TRBD1 (6 bases). The CDR3 extends over 11 amino acids. Trimming cost V 4 bases and J 7 bases, with 9 bases left between them. Germline CDR1 is DFQATT and CDR2 is SNEGSKA (reference sequence). CDR3 sequence (DNA): TGCAGTGCTAAGGGGGATAATACGCAGTATTTT. Translating it yields CSAKGDNTQYF.

The J gene is TRBJ2-1, the V gene TRBV27, with 7 bases lining up with TRBD2. CDR3 length: 14 amino acids. V was clipped by 8 bases and J by 5 bases; unmatched bases: 9. In germline, CDR1 is MNHEY, CDR2 SMNVEV (reference sequence). CDR3 nucleotide sequence: TGTGCCAGCCGGGTGGGAGCGGGGAACAATGAGCAGTTCTTC. This gives the protein CASRVGAGNNEQFF.